These 4 T cell receptor beta chains originate from one sample sequenced in a study of cytomegalovirus exposure and HLA in healthy donors. PCR used 60 Vbeta primers and 13 Jbeta primers. Sequencing was performed with immunoSEQ multiplex PCR; in TCRdb, only in-frame clones are kept and a portion is missing. The sample records about 76,000 clones, around 73% being singletons. Sequenced: PBMCs. The origin of the receptors is a woman between 40 and 55 years old in good health and CMV-seropositive.

This chain links TRBV19 with TRBJ1-4, with D unresolved. Between the trimmed V and J ends, which lost 5 bases and 0 bases, there was a span of 10 bases. Looked up from germline, CDR1 is LNHDA and CDR2 is SQIVND (reference sequence). The CDR3 totals 15 residues. In DNA form, the CDR3 reads TGTGCCAGTAGTCGGGTTTTTGCAACTAATGAAAAACTGTTTTTT. Amino acids: CASSRVFATNEKLFF.

V gene TRBV7-9 combines with J gene TRBJ1-3, with 11 nucleotides matching TRBD1. CDR1 is SEHNR, CDR2 FQNEAQ, per germline (reference sequence). CDR3 length: 16 amino acids. The junction had 4 bases not matched to a gene; V was cut back by 4 bases and J by 2 bases. The CDR3 loop is CASSSGQGAAGNTIYF. CDR3 in DNA: TGTGCCAGCAGCTCCGGACAGGGGGCAGCTGGAAACACCATATATTTT. The full variable domain, in which reference TRBV7-9 and TRBJ1-3 provide the parts outside the CDR3, is DTGVSQNPRHKITKRGQNVTFRCDPISEHNRLYWYRQTLGQGPEFLTYFQNEAQLEKSRLLSDRFSAERPKGSFSTLEIQRTEQGDSAMYLCASSSGQGAAGNTIYFGEGSWLTVV.

J is TRBJ1-5 and V is TRBV2, with D possibly being TRBD1 (6 bases). Per the germline V gene, CDR1 is SNHLY and CDR2 is FYNNEI. The V end was cut by 6 bases, the J end by 0 bases, with 12 bases between. The CDR3 spans 15 residues. The CDR3 protein is CASRRTDNSNQPQHF. CDR3 coding DNA: TGTGCCAGCAGGCGGACAGACAATAGCAATCAGCCCCAGCATTTT.

This clone has only a few counts. This sequence joins TRBV7-3 and TRBJ2-7; TRBD1 aligns across 8 bases. CDR1 and CDR2 (germline): SGHTA, FQGTGA. The CDR3 is 15 residues long. Unmatched junction bases numbered 9, after V lost 5 bases and J lost 3 bases. CDR3 amino acids: CASSAGTGDYYEQYF. The CDR3 nucleotides read TGTGCCAGCAGCGCCGGGACAGGTGATTACTACGAGCAGTACTTC. The complete variable domain, with remaining parts taken from reference TRBV7-3 and TRBJ2-7, reads GAGVSQTPSNKVTEKGKYVELRCDPISGHTALYWYRQSLGQGPEFLIYFQGTGAADDSGLPNDRFFAVRPEGSVSTLKIQRTERGDSAVYLCASSAGTGDYYEQYFGPGTRLTVT.